This TCR beta chain was sequenced during a study of OX40 agonist ivuxolimab in advanced cancers. Germline CDR1 reads SGDLS; CDR2 reads YYNGEE. V was trimmed by 7 bases and J by 3 bases, leaving 17 bases between them. This CDR3 is built from 14 residues. Generated by immunoSEQ multiplex PCR, the TCRdb table keeps only in-frame clones and is missing some. Altogether some 80,000 clones are present, approximately 90% being singletons, with the ten largest covering roughly 9%. Specimen: CD4+ or CD8+ T cells sorted from blood, collected in a trial of the OX40 agonist ivuxolimab. This chain connects TRBV9 to TRBJ2-7; TRBD2 is a possible D gene (6 bases). The clonotype originates from an adult with an advanced solid tumor such as melanoma, head and neck, liver or kidney cancer. The CDR3 loop reads CASGWGSGDYEQYF. CDR3 DNA: TGTGCCAGCGGATGGGGGTCGGGGGACTACGAGCAGTACTTC.